The 2 T cell receptor beta chains reported below all come from one sample, sequenced in a study of beta chain features in type 1 diabetes. The study's findings and limits: Moderately but significantly shorter TCRB CDR3s were found in Type 1 diabetes patients in all four CD4+ subsets.

The study reverse transcribed the entire isolated RNA, so it sequenced expressed TCRB transcripts. Data came from immunoSEQ multiplex PCR; TCRdb stores just in-frame clones and leaves some out. The sample yields approximately 260,000 clones, around 24% seen once. These receptors are not linked to any known antigen. Sequencing input: naive CD4+ T cells from blood. All receptors derive from a woman under 40 with type 1 diabetes.

The gene calls are TRBV7-2 and TRBJ1-2; tentative D call: TRBD1 (6 bases). CDR3 size: 16 residues. Germline values: CDR1 SGHTA, CDR2 FQGNSA. Between the trimmed V and J ends, which lost 3 bases and 0 bases, there was a span of 14 bases. The CDR3 region is CASSFQTGWTNYGYTF. In nucleotides, the CDR3 is TGTGCCAGCAGCTTTCAGACAGGTTGGACTAACTATGGCTACACCTTC.

CDR3 DNA sequence: TGTGCCAGCAGCTTACGAGGGGGCTTCCAATATGGCTACACCTTC. The encoded protein is CASSLRGGFQYGYTF. The gene calls are TRBV7-3 and TRBJ1-2, with 7 bases aligning to TRBD1. The CDR3 covers 15 residues. Germline CDR1 is SGHTA and CDR2 is FQGTGA. The V and J ends lost 2 bases and 5 bases, in that order; junction bases with no gene match: 8.